The 20 T cell receptor beta chains below were found in one sample sequenced in a study of OX40 agonist ivuxolimab in advanced cancers. The assay was immunoSEQ multiplex PCR, and TCRdb's table has in-frame clones only and misses some. This sample has 81,000 or so clones, with roughly 91% found just once. This sample comprised CD4+ or CD8+ T cells sorted from blood, obtained in a trial of the OX40 agonist ivuxolimab. The receptor source for this set is an adult with an advanced solid tumor such as melanoma, head and neck, liver or kidney cancer.

V usage is TRBV15 and J usage is TRBJ2-1; 7 positions agree with TRBD1. The CDR3 has 17 residues. V dropped 2 bases and J dropped 2; count of bases not matched to a gene: 9. CDR1 is LNHNV, CDR2 YYDKDF, per germline (reference sequence). CDR3 amino acids: CATSRPGQARPYNEQFF. The CDR3 DNA reads TGTGCCACCAGCAGACCCGGACAGGCAAGACCCTACAATGAGCAGTTCTTC. Full variable domain (remainder filled in from reference TRBV15 and TRBJ2-1): DAMVIQNPRYQVTQFGKPVTLSCSQTLNHNVMYWYQQKSSQAPKLLFHYYDKDFNNEADTPDNFQSRRPNTSFCFLDIRSPGLGDTAMYLCATSRPGQARPYNEQFFGPGTRLTVL.

The gene calls are TRBV6-5 and TRBJ1-3; possibly TRBD1 for D (6 bases). V dropped 6 bases and J dropped 9 bases, with 15 bases sitting between them. This CDR3 has 13 amino acids. Per germline, CDR1 MNHEY and CDR2 SVGAGI. The CDR3 spells CASSPAHRATIYF. DNA for the CDR3: TGTGCCAGCAGCCCCGCTCACAGGGCCACCATATATTTT.

This clone was picked up one time. The rearrangement uses TRBV4-3 and TRBJ1-6, with D uncertain. CDR1 is LGHNA and CDR2 is YSLEER in the germline V gene. The CDR3 is 17 amino acids. V was trimmed by 1 base and J by 10 bases, leaving 20 bases between them. The CDR3 coding sequence is TGCGCCAGCAGCCAAGGGGCTCTGGCCCCCAATGGATCACCCCTCCACTTT. This encodes CASSQGALAPNGSPLHF.

This rearrangement joins TRBV6-6 to TRBJ1-4, with D possibly matching TRBD1 (6 bases). V lost 2 bases, J lost 5 bases, and 12 bases lay in between. CDR3 length equals 15 residues. CDR1 and CDR2 from the germline V gene are MNHNY and SVGAGI (reference sequence). CDR3 coding DNA: TGTGCCAGCAGTTACGGGGGCGGAGAGAATGAAAAACTGTTTTTT. Translated, it gives CASSYGGGENEKLFF.

This clone has just one count. This chain links TRBV2 with TRBJ1-5, with D possibly being TRBD1 (6 bases). Trimming shortened V by 7 bases and J by 6 bases, and 13 bases separated the two germline ends. Germline CDR1 is SNHLY and CDR2 is FYNNEI. This CDR3 is 13 amino acids long. The CDR3: CASKQGLPQPQHF. CDR3 nucleotides: TGTGCCAGCAAACAGGGACTTCCTCAGCCCCAGCATTTT.

V usage is TRBV5-6 and J usage is TRBJ1-4; a weak D match, TRBD1 (5 bases). Germline V gives CDR1 SGHDT, CDR2 YYEEEE. The CDR3 length is 15 residues. V dropped 6 bases and J dropped 7 bases, with 19 bases sitting between them. In nucleotides, the CDR3 is TGTGCCAGCACCGACTCGGGGGGAGTGGTTGAAAAACTGTTTTTT. It yields the protein CASTDSGGVVEKLFF.

V gene TRBV5-1 combines with J gene TRBJ2-3; D not resolved. The CDR3 has 11 amino acids. Germline V lookup: CDR1 SGHRS, CDR2 YFSETQ. V lost 3 bases and J 4 bases, leaving 3 bases between the germline ends. The CDR3 protein is CASSWADTQYF. Here the CDR3 DNA reads TGCGCCAGCAGCTGGGCAGATACGCAGTATTTT.

V usage is TRBV5-1 and J usage is TRBJ1-3; D gene uncertain. The V gene's germline CDR1 is SGHRS and CDR2 YFSETQ. This CDR3 contains 13 residues. Trimming took 0 bases from V and 7 from J, leaving 8 bases between them. DNA for the CDR3: TGCGCCAGCAGCTTGGGGACGCAGAACACCATATATTTT. It is translated as CASSLGTQNTIYF.

This chain uses TRBV7-3 with TRBJ2-5; 9 nucleotides line up with TRBD2. V was pared by 8 bases and J by 5 bases, with 15 bases of the junction left unmatched. CDR1 and CDR2 (germline): SGHTA, FQGTGA. This CDR3 contains 16 residues. CDR3 sequence reads: CASGKGRGGAGETQYF. DNA of the CDR3: TGTGCCAGCGGAAAGGGCCGCGGGGGGGCCGGGGAGACCCAGTACTTC.

The J gene is TRBJ2-7, the V gene TRBV6-6, with TRBD1 identical over 7 bases. This CDR3 has 13 amino acids. Germline values: CDR1 MNHNY, CDR2 SVGAGI (reference sequence). After removal of 6 bases from V and 1 base from J, the junction contained 3 bases not matched to a gene. CDR3 coding DNA: TGTGCCAGCAGACCGGGACAGTCCTACGAGCAGTACTTC. Protein product: CASRPGQSYEQYF.

V gene TRBV27 combines with J gene TRBJ2-7, with 9 bases fitting TRBD1. V lost 5 bases and J lost 5; bases outside the gene matches: 16. Germline V gene data show CDR1 as MNHEY and CDR2 as SMNVEV (reference sequence). The CDR3 runs 17 residues. The CDR3 loop is CASSRIIGYRGRHEQYF. CDR3 nucleotide sequence: TGTGCCAGCAGTCGTATTATCGGCTACAGGGGGCGACACGAGCAGTACTTC.

The V call is TRBV6-5, the J call TRBJ1-1, with TRBD1 matching 7 bases. Losses at the gene ends were 5 bases for V and 3 bases for J; bases not matched to a gene: 9. Germline CDR1 reads MNHEY; CDR2 reads SVGAGI. The CDR3 has 15 amino acids. For the CDR3, the DNA is TGTGCCAGCAGTCGCCCGCTTACAGGGGACACTGAAGCTTTCTTT. Amino acids: CASSRPLTGDTEAFF.

The chain carries TRBV5-1 and TRBJ1-1, with unresolved D. With 5 bases removed from V and 1 base from J, the gap between germline ends came to 9 bases. The CDR3 consists of 13 residues. From germline, CDR1 is SGHRS and CDR2 YFSETQ. The chain's CDR3 is CASRSGENTEAFF. The CDR3 DNA reads TGCGCCAGCAGAAGCGGTGAGAACACTGAAGCTTTCTTT.

The chain employs TRBV6-5 and TRBJ1-5; unclear D gene. V was trimmed by 4 bases and J by 1 base, leaving 8 bases between them. Germline CDR1 reads MNHEY; CDR2 reads SVGAGI. The CDR3 sequence is 14 residues long. The CDR3 reads CASSLRISNQPQHF. DNA of the CDR3: TGTGCCAGCAGTTTAAGAATAAGCAATCAGCCCCAGCATTTT.

The DNA for the CDR3 is TGTGCCAGCTCCGCCTTTGCAGGGGAGGGCGAGCAGTACTTC. This sequence encodes CASSAFAGEGEQYF. The gene calls are TRBV18 and TRBJ2-7; D is possibly TRBD2 (7 bases). The V gene lost 6 bases and the J gene lost 6 bases, with 18 bases spanning the gap. Germline CDR1 KGHSH, CDR2 LQKENI. This CDR3 is 14 amino acids long.

This chain uses TRBV28 with TRBJ2-1; no clear D. Trimming stripped 8 bases from V and 0 bases from J, with 14 bases between. CDR3 size: 15 residues. Germline-derived CDR1 and CDR2 are MDHEN and SYDVKM. CDR3 in DNA: TGTGCCAGCCGTCCCTTGCTTAGCTCCTACAATGAGCAGTTCTTC. Its protein product is CASRPLLSSYNEQFF.

V is TRBV9 and J is TRBJ1-4; D call uncertain. Trimming took 3 bases from V and 7 from J, leaving 22 bases between them. The CDR3 totals 17 residues. CDR1 is SGDLS and CDR2 is YYNGEE in the germline V gene. CDR3 sequence (DNA): TGTGCCAGCAGCGGGACGGCAACCCCGGCCAAAGGTGAAAAACTGTTTTTT. This translates into CASSGTATPAKGEKLFF. Full variable domain (rest looked up from reference TRBV9 and TRBJ1-4): DSGVTQTPKHLITATGQRVTLRCSPRSGDLSVYWYQQSLDQGLQFLIQYYNGEERAKGNILERFSAQQFPDLHSELNLSSLELGDSALYFCASSGTATPAKGEKLFFGSGTQLSVL.

This chain connects TRBV28 to TRBJ2-1, with 8 positions matching TRBD2. V lost 7 bases, J lost 3 bases, and 5 bases stayed unmatched. Germline V gives CDR1 MDHEN, CDR2 SYDVKM. This CDR3 has 14 residues. The CDR3 region is CASTLGGDYNEQFF. Written as DNA, the CDR3 is TGTGCCAGCACTCTCGGGGGGGACTACAATGAGCAGTTCTTC. Combining the CDR3 with reference TRBV28 and TRBJ2-1 gives the whole variable domain DVKVTQSSRYLVKRTGEKVFLECVQDMDHENMFWYRQDPGLGLRLIYFSYDVKMKEKGDIPEGYSVSREKKERFSLILESASTNQTSMYLCASTLGGDYNEQFFGPGTRLTVL.

Note on this clone: Other DNA sequences in the same sample also yield this CDR3. The chain couples TRBV6-5 to TRBJ2-3; no clear D gene. The V gene lost 4 bases and the J gene lost 0 bases, with 2 bases spanning the gap. The V gene's germline CDR1 is MNHEY and CDR2 SVGAGI. The CDR3 has 12 amino acids. This CDR3 is CASSSSTDTQYF. CDR3 sequence (DNA): TGTGCCAGCAGTTCTAGCACAGATACGCAGTATTTT.

This clone occurred a few times. CDR3 DNA: TGTGCCAGCACTACTTTCGGCCGCGGGACCACCGGGGAGCTGTTTTTT. Its translation: CASTTFGRGTTGELFF. V gene TRBV2 combines with J gene TRBJ2-2; maybe TRBD2 (6 bases). The V end lost 7 bases, the J end lost 4 bases, and 19 bases lay between the germline ends. This CDR3 comprises 16 residues. Per germline, CDR1 SNHLY and CDR2 FYNNEI.